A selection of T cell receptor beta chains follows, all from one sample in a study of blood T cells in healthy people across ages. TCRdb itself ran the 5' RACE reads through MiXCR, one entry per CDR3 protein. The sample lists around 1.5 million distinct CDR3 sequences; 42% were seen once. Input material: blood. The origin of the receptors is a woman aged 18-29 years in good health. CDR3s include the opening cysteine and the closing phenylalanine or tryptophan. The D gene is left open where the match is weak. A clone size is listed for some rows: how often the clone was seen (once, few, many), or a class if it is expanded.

TGTGCCAGCAGCTTAGAGATCGGGACTGATACGCAGTATTTT,CASSLEIGTDTQYF,NA,NA,TRBV11-2,TRBJ2-3
TGCGCCAGTGGTGACAGGGCGGACACTGAAGCTTTCTTT,CASGDRADTEAFF,NA,TRBD1,TRBV5-1,TRBJ1-1
TGTGCCAGCGGGGTGCTAGCGGTACCAGATACGCAGTATTTT,CASGVLAVPDTQYF,NA,TRBD2,TRBV2,TRBJ2-3
TGTGCCAGCAGCTTACAGCGGGGGGGCGCCGCAGATACGCAGTATTTT,CASSLQRGGAADTQYF,few,TRBD2,TRBV7-2,TRBJ2-3
TGTGCCAGCAGTTTAGCTTGGCGGGGGGAAGAGACCCAGTACTTC,CASSLAWRGEETQYF,NA,TRBD2,TRBV27,TRBJ2-5
TGTGCCAGCAGCCGAGGGGTCCGATTCAAGTTCTTC,CASSRGVRFKFF,NA,NA,TRBV13,TRBJ2-1
TGCAGTGCTAGAGATCGCGGGACAGTGTACAATGAGCAGTTCTTC,CSARDRGTVYNEQFF,NA,NA,TRBV20-1,TRBJ2-1
TGTGCCAGCAGTTACTCCCGGGAGTACGAGCAGTACTTC,CASSYSREYEQYF,NA,NA,TRBV6-6,TRBJ2-7
TGTGCCAGCAGCAGTTTTGCCGGGACGGAAAACATTCAGTACTTC,CASSSFAGTENIQYF,NA,NA,TRBV25-1,TRBJ2-4
TGTGCCAGCAGCCCCCCACGGGATGAAAAACTGTTTTTT,CASSPPRDEKLFF,few,NA,TRBV7-9,TRBJ1-4
TGTGCCAGCAGCTTAGTAGGGGGGAGGGGTGGTAGCACAGATACGCAGTATTTT,CASSLVGGRGGSTDTQYF,few,NA,TRBV7-2,TRBJ2-3
TGTGCCAGCAGCCAAGAGGGGACTAGCGGGAGCACAGATACGCAGTATTTT,CASSQEGTSGSTDTQYF,few,TRBD2,TRBV3-1,TRBJ2-3
TGTGCCAGCAGACCGCAAGGGCGGACCTCTGGGGAGCTGTTTTTT,CASRPQGRTSGELFF,NA,NA,TRBV27,TRBJ2-2
TGTGCCATCAGTGTCGCGGGGTGGGATGAGCAGTTCTTC,CAISVAGWDEQFF,NA,NA,TRBV10-3,TRBJ2-1
TGTGCCAGCTCACCATCGTATGGGCAAGAGACCCAGTACTTC,CASSPSYGQETQYF,few,NA,TRBV18,TRBJ2-5
TGTGCCAGCAGCCCCCACCGCGAGCAGTACTTC,CASSPHREQYF,few,NA,TRBV16,TRBJ2-7
TGTGCCAGCAGTCCTCCCTGGACTAGCGGGGGACGGCACACAGATACGCAGTATTTT,CASSPPWTSGGRHTDTQYF,NA,TRBD2,TRBV25-1,TRBJ2-3
TGTGCCAGCAGTTGGCGGGAGCGTCACAATGAGCAGTACTTC,CASSWRERHNEQYF,NA,TRBD2,TRBV7-2,TRBJ2-5
TGTGCCAGCAACCGTGAAACAGGGTCCTATGGCTACACCTTC,CASNRETGSYGYTF,NA,NA,TRBV9,TRBJ1-2
TGTGCCAGCAGCTCCCACGGGGCGGAGACTAACTATGGCTACACCTTC,CASSSHGAETNYGYTF,once,NA,TRBV7-9,TRBJ1-2
TGTGCCAGCAGTACCAGACTAGCGGGAGGGCGTAGGCAGTACTTC,CASSTRLAGGRRQYF,NA,TRBD2,TRBV27,TRBJ2-5
TGCGCCAGCAGCCCAAGGGCAATAGCGGGGGGGAACACAGATACGCAGTATTTT,CASSPRAIAGGNTDTQYF,NA,TRBD2,TRBV4-3,TRBJ2-3
TGTGCCAGCCTTCTTGGGGACCCATTCCCCGGGGGGCTGTTTTTT,CASLLGDPFPGGLFF,NA,NA,TRBV12-3/TRBV12-4,TRBJ2-2
TGTGCCAGCACCAGGACAGGGATGGATACGCAGTATTTT,CASTRTGMDTQYF,few,TRBD1,TRBV12-3/TRBV12-4,TRBJ2-3
TGTGCCAGCAGCTCCTGGGACAGGGGACCCACGGGGTATGGCTACACCTTC,CASSSWDRGPTGYGYTF,NA,TRBD1,TRBV7-9,TRBJ1-2
TGCAGCGTGGACGGTAACAGGGGGCGAACAGATACGCAGTATTTT,CSVDGNRGRTDTQYF,NA,TRBD1,TRBV29-1,TRBJ2-3
TGTGCCAGCAGTTACCCGAAGACAGGTTTTGATAATTCACCCCTCCACTTT,CASSYPKTGFDNSPLHF,NA,NA,TRBV6-2/TRBV6-3,TRBJ1-6
TGTGCCTGGAGTCCAGGGACTAGCGGCAATGAGCAGTTCTTC,CAWSPGTSGNEQFF,NA,TRBD2,TRBV30,TRBJ2-1
TGTGCCAGCAGCGTGTACCGGGACAGTAACTATGGCTACACCTTC,CASSVYRDSNYGYTF,NA,TRBD1,TRBV9,TRBJ1-2
TGCGCCAGCAGCCAAGCCCCCTGGAGGACGGGTGAGCAGTACTTC,CASSQAPWRTGEQYF,few,NA,TRBV4-1,TRBJ2-7
TGTGTCAGCAGCTTAGGGGGGAGGTACACTGAAGCTTTCTTT,CVSSLGGRYTEAFF,NA,NA,TRBV7-9,TRBJ1-1
TGTGCCAGCAGTTACAGCCGGACTAGCGGGGGGTACAATGAGCAGTTCTTC,CASSYSRTSGGYNEQFF,NA,TRBD2,TRBV28,TRBJ2-1
TGCAGTTCCCACTTCCGGGGCGGGGCCTACACCTTC,CSSHFRGGAYTF,few,NA,TRBV20-1,TRBJ1-2
TGCGCCAGCAGCTTTAATCCTACTAGCGGGGGGTCATTTCCCGCAGATACGCAGTATTTT,CASSFNPTSGGSFPADTQYF,NA,TRBD2,TRBV5-1,TRBJ2-3
TGTGCCACCAGCAGAGACAGGGATCTGAACACTGAAGCTTTCTTT,CATSRDRDLNTEAFF,few,NA,TRBV15,TRBJ1-1
TGTGCCAGCAGCTGGGGACTAGCGGGAGGGACAAGAGATACGCAGTATTTT,CASSWGLAGGTRDTQYF,NA,TRBD2,TRBV7-2,TRBJ2-3
TGTGCCACCAGCAGAGATCTTGGAACTAATGAAAAACTGTTTTTT,CATSRDLGTNEKLFF,NA,NA,TRBV15,TRBJ1-4
TGTGCCAGCAGCCTCCAGACGAACACTGAAGCTTTCTTT,CASSLQTNTEAFF,NA,NA,TRBV7-2,TRBJ1-1
TGTGCCAGCTCACCACCCGGACAGGGTTCAGGCAATGAGCAGTTCTTC,CASSPPGQGSGNEQFF,NA,TRBD1,TRBV18,TRBJ2-1
TGCAGTGCTAGCTGGACTAGCGGGAGCTACGAGCAGTACTTC,CSASWTSGSYEQYF,NA,TRBD2,TRBV20-1,TRBJ2-7
TGCGCCAGCAGATTCGGGGGACCGATGCCTGGATCGCAGTATTTT,CASRFGGPMPGSQYF,NA,NA,TRBV5-1,TRBJ2-3